What follows are 25 T cell receptor beta chains derived from one specimen sequenced in a study of response to subunit inactivated influenza vaccine. MiXCR, run by TCRdb on the RT-PCR reads, gives a single entry per CDR3 protein. Altogether over 650,000 distinct CDR3 sequences are present, less than 20% being singletons, with the ten largest covering 11%. The sample was PBMCs from blood, taken less than 6 days after vaccination. The receptors here all came from a man aged 50-59 years who received an inactivated influenza vaccine.

This chain links TRBV27 with TRBJ2-3, with D maybe TRBD2 (5 bases). The germline V and J ends were trimmed by 2 bases and 4 bases, with 28 bases remaining between them. The germline CDR1 and CDR2 sequences are MNHEY and SMNVEV (reference sequence). This CDR3 has 20 residues. The DNA of the CDR3 is TGTGCCAGCAGTTTAAGAGACTCGGTTTGGCTTCGGGGAGTCCCAGATACGCAGTATTTT. This encodes CASSLRDSVWLRGVPDTQYF.

This clonotype was counted between two and nine times. This CDR3 is CASSRFLREETQYF. The CDR3 coding sequence is TGTGCCAGCAGCCGCTTTTTGAGGGAAGAGACCCAGTACTTC. V is TRBV6-1 and J is TRBJ2-5; possibly TRBD2 for D (5 bases). Trimming removed 6 bases at V and 3 bases at J, with 14 bases between. The CDR3 runs to 14 residues. CDR1 MNHNS and CDR2 SASEGT come from the germline V gene.

This clonotype has more than one count but fewer than ten. The rearrangement links TRBV20-1 to TRBJ2-7; D gene uncertain. There are 15 residues in the CDR3. The germline V and J ends were trimmed by 3 bases and 0 bases, with 15 bases remaining between them. The germline V gene has CDR1 DFQATT and CDR2 SNEGSKA (reference sequence). The CDR3, as DNA: TGCAGTGCTAGCAGACTGGACGCGAGCTCCTACGAGCAGTACTTC. Its protein is CSASRLDASSYEQYF.

This clonotype has a handful of counts. The chain is built from TRBV27 and TRBJ1-4; D is perhaps TRBD1 (6 bases). V was shortened by 1 base and J by 4 bases, with 10 bases between the two germline ends. The length of the CDR3 is 15 residues. The germline V gene encodes CDR1 MNHEY and CDR2 SMNVEV (reference sequence). The CDR3 protein is CASSLLGQNNEKLFF. In DNA, the CDR3 is TGTGCCAGCAGTTTATTAGGACAGAATAATGAAAAACTGTTTTTT. Using reference TRBV27 and TRBJ1-4 for the parts outside the CDR3, the full variable domain is EAQVTQNPRYLITVTGKKLTVTCSQNMNHEYMSWYRQDPGLGLRQIYYSMNVEVTDKGDVPEGYKVSRKEKRNFPLILESPSPNQTSLYFCASSLLGQNNEKLFFGSGTQLSVL.

The chain carries TRBV20-1 and TRBJ2-2, with D possibly matching TRBD1 (6 bases). The V end was cut by 3 bases, the J end by 5 bases, with 10 bases between. CDR1 and CDR2 from the germline V gene are DFQATT and SNEGSKA (reference sequence). The CDR3 covers 13 residues. The chain's CDR3 is CSARPTGTGELFF. The DNA for the CDR3 is TGCAGTGCTAGGCCAACAGGGACCGGGGAGCTGTTTTTT.

The J gene is TRBJ2-2, the V gene TRBV5-5; perhaps TRBD1 as D (6 bases). CDR3 length equals 16 residues. Germline loops: CDR1 SGHKS, CDR2 YYEKEE (reference sequence). V lost 0 bases, J lost 2 bases, and 11 bases lay in between. The CDR3 loop reads CASSLGQVSNTGELFF. The CDR3 DNA reads TGTGCCAGCAGCTTGGGACAGGTTTCTAACACCGGGGAGCTGTTTTTT.

The chain employs TRBV4-3 and TRBJ2-3; 9 nucleotides line up with TRBD2. This CDR3 is 17 amino acids long. V shed 1 base and J 4 bases; nucleotides not matched to a gene: 9. In germline, CDR1 is LGHNA, CDR2 YSLEER. This CDR3 is CASSQARGGGAPDTQYF. The CDR3 DNA reads TGCGCCAGCAGCCAAGCTCGGGGCGGGGGGGCCCCAGATACGCAGTATTTT.

J is TRBJ1-1 and V is TRBV6-2 or TRBV6-3; D not resolved. The CDR3 runs 12 residues. V lost 0 bases, J lost 7 bases, and 6 bases lay in between. Germline V gives CDR1 MNHEY, CDR2 SVGEGT. The CDR3 nucleotides read TGTGCCAGCAGTTACTCGAGGGTTGAAGCTTTCTTT. Protein sequence: CASSYSRVEAFF.

This clonotype has a handful of counts. The chain couples TRBV20-1 to TRBJ1-4, with TRBD1 as a possible D gene (5 bases). The germline V gene encodes CDR1 DFQATT and CDR2 SNEGSKA (reference sequence). The CDR3 totals 15 residues. The germline V and J ends were trimmed by 6 bases and 3 bases, with 17 bases remaining between them. CDR3 nucleotides: TGCAGTGCAAACAGGCCAGCGGCGGCTAATGAAAAACTGTTTTTT. Protein sequence: CSANRPAAANEKLFF.

This clonotype was detected ten times or more. The chain links TRBV24-1 to TRBJ2-1; TRBD2 matches 7 bases. With V trimmed by 4 bases and J by 6 bases, 17 bases remained unmatched. Germline values: CDR1 KGHDR, CDR2 SFDVKD. This CDR3 is 18 amino acids long. This CDR3 reads CATSDPLPSSGPTNEQFF. The CDR3 coding sequence is TGTGCCACCAGTGACCCACTCCCGTCTAGCGGTCCAACCAATGAGCAGTTCTTC.

This chain connects TRBV28 to TRBJ2-3, with D uncertain. CDR1 and CDR2 (germline): MDHEN, SYDVKM. Trimming took off 3 bases at V and 0 bases at J, with 13 bases between the two ends. CDR3 length: 16 residues. In DNA, the CDR3 is TGTGCCAGCAGTTTGACGCAGACGTCTAGCACAGATACGCAGTATTTT. Protein: CASSLTQTSSTDTQYF. Filled out from reference TRBV28 and TRBJ2-3, the complete variable domain reads DVKVTQSSRYLVKRTGEKVFLECVQDMDHENMFWYRQDPGLGLRLIYFSYDVKMKEKGDIPEGYSVSREKKERFSLILESASTNQTSMYLCASSLTQTSSTDTQYFGPGTRLTVL.

V gene TRBV5-1 combines with J gene TRBJ1-4; no clear D. CDR3 size: 14 residues. Germline values: CDR1 SGHRS, CDR2 YFSETQ. The V end was cut by 0 bases, the J end by 2 bases, with 5 bases between. The CDR3 DNA follows: TGCGCCAGCAGCTTGGGCCAGACTAATGAAAAACTGTTTTTT. Protein product: CASSLGQTNEKLFF.

The chain uses TRBV20-1 and TRBJ1-1; TRBD1 matches 7 bases. The V and J ends lost 5 bases and 7 bases, in that order; junction bases with no gene match: 10. In germline, CDR1 is DFQATT, CDR2 SNEGSKA (reference sequence). The CDR3 has 13 amino acids. Here the CDR3 reads CSAESPRQGEAFF. The CDR3 DNA reads as TGCAGTGCTGAAAGCCCCCGACAGGGTGAAGCTTTCTTT.

This clonotype showed up many times. The chain combines TRBV7-8 with TRBJ1-3, with D possibly matching TRBD1 (6 bases). Germline CDR1 reads SGHVS; CDR2 reads FQNEAQ. This CDR3 has 16 amino acids. The V gene lost 1 base and the J gene lost 0 bases, with 10 bases spanning the gap. The chain's CDR3 is CASSLEGGRSGNTIYF. CDR3 DNA sequence: TGTGCCAGCAGCTTAGAGGGGGGCCGCTCTGGAAACACCATATATTTT.

This clonotype was seen a few times. The chain links TRBV5-1 to TRBJ2-3; TRBD2 matches at 10 bases. The CDR3 is 17 amino acids. CDR1 and CDR2 (germline): SGHRS, YFSETQ. V lost 0 bases, J lost 2 bases, and 6 bases stayed unmatched. CDR3 region: CASSLVLAGGYTDTQYF. CDR3 nucleotides: TGCGCCAGCAGCTTGGTTTTAGCGGGAGGCTACACAGATACGCAGTATTTT.

The J gene is TRBJ2-7, the V gene TRBV29-1; D is unclear. The CDR3 contains 12 residues. V shed 6 bases and J shed 2 bases, with 11 bases lying between them. The germline V gene encodes CDR1 SQVTM and CDR2 ANQGSEA. The CDR3 region has the DNA TGCAGCGTCCGGGCCTCCGCCTACGAGCAGTACTTC. Its protein product is CSVRASAYEQYF.

This chain joins TRBV20-1 and TRBJ2-1; TRBD2 matches 10 bases. With V trimmed by 0 bases and J by 9 bases, 5 bases remained unmatched. The CDR3 is 14 amino acids. Germline CDR1 and CDR2: DFQATT and SNEGSKA (reference sequence). The CDR3: CSARESSGGFEQFF. The CDR3 DNA sequence: TGCAGTGCTAGAGAATCTAGCGGGGGATTTGAGCAGTTCTTC.

This clonotype was seen more than once but under ten times. This rearrangement joins TRBV15 to TRBJ2-1; TRBD1 aligns across 11 bases. Germline V CDR1 and CDR2: LNHNV, YYDKDF (reference sequence). Germline trimming cut 0 bases from V and 8 bases from J; bases unmatched to any gene: 6. The CDR3 loop spans 16 amino acids. The CDR3 loop reads CATSRDPDRGRDEQFF. In DNA, the CDR3 is TGTGCCACCAGCAGAGATCCGGACAGGGGGCGCGATGAGCAGTTCTTC.

This clonotype was counted only a few times. The chain carries TRBV2 and TRBJ1-6; D is undetermined. V was shortened by 4 bases and J by 14 bases, with 9 bases between the two germline ends. The CDR3 sequence is 11 residues long. In germline, CDR1 is SNHLY, CDR2 FYNNEI. CDR3 residues: CASSVVSTLHF. The DNA of the CDR3 is TGTGCCAGCAGTGTGGTCAGTACCCTCCACTTT. Filled out from reference TRBV2 and TRBJ1-6, the complete variable domain reads EPEVTQTPSHQVTQMGQEVILRCVPISNHLYFYWYRQILGQKVEFLVSFYNNEISEKSEIFDDQFSVERPDGSNFTLKIRSTKLEDSAMYFCASSVVSTLHFGNGTRLTVT.

This chain connects TRBV5-1 to TRBJ2-5; a possible D gene is TRBD1 (5 bases). Per germline, CDR1 SGHRS and CDR2 YFSETQ. V was pared by 4 bases and J by 5 bases, with 15 bases between. This CDR3 has 14 amino acids. CDR3 protein: CASSPDSPWETQYF. CDR3 bases: TGCGCCAGCAGCCCCGACAGCCCCTGGGAGACCCAGTACTTC.

The chain uses TRBV20-1 and TRBJ2-7, with D tentatively TRBD1 or TRBD2 (6 bases each). The germline V gene has CDR1 DFQATT and CDR2 SNEGSKA (reference sequence). Trimming cost V 5 bases and J 5 bases, with 10 bases left between them. This CDR3 has 11 amino acids. CDR3: CSAARGHEQYF. In nucleotides, the CDR3 is TGCAGTGCTGCCCGGGGGCACGAGCAGTACTTC.

The sample holds a few counts of this clonotype. The chain uses TRBV11-2 and TRBJ1-4; no definite D call. V lost 6 bases and J 10 bases, leaving 18 bases between the germline ends. Germline CDR1 and CDR2: SGHAT and FQNNGV. This CDR3 spans 14 amino acids. The CDR3 here is CASSTPRRVGKLFF. CDR3 nucleotides: TGTGCCAGCAGTACCCCGCGGAGGGTAGGAAAACTGTTTTTT.

The genes are TRBV4-3 and TRBJ2-2, with a possible D match to TRBD2 (7 bases). Trimming cost V 0 bases and J 3 bases, with 11 bases left between them. The CDR3 runs to 16 residues. Germline V gene data show CDR1 as LGHNA and CDR2 as YSLEER. The chain's CDR3 is CASSQDWGGHTGELFF. The CDR3 DNA sequence: TGCGCCAGCAGCCAAGATTGGGGGGGGCACACCGGGGAGCTGTTTTTT.

This chain uses TRBV7-2 with TRBJ2-1; 11 bases are a match to TRBD2. Trimming removed 5 bases from V and 0 bases from J; junction bases left unmatched: 3. This CDR3 region has 16 residues. Germline V CDR1 and CDR2: SGHTA, FQGNSA. CDR3 nucleotides: TGTGCCAGCAGCCAGGGACTAGCGGCCTCCTACAATGAGCAGTTCTTC. This codes for CASSQGLAASYNEQFF.

This clonotype was picked up a small number of times. The V call is TRBV20-1, the J call TRBJ2-1; TRBD2 agrees at 9 bases. Germline V lookup: CDR1 DFQATT, CDR2 SNEGSKA (reference sequence). V was clipped by 0 bases and J by 10 bases; unmatched bases: 10. This CDR3 region has 15 residues. The CDR3 here is CSARDRGLAPREQFF. The CDR3 DNA is TGCAGTGCTAGAGATCGGGGACTAGCTCCTCGGGAGCAGTTCTTC.